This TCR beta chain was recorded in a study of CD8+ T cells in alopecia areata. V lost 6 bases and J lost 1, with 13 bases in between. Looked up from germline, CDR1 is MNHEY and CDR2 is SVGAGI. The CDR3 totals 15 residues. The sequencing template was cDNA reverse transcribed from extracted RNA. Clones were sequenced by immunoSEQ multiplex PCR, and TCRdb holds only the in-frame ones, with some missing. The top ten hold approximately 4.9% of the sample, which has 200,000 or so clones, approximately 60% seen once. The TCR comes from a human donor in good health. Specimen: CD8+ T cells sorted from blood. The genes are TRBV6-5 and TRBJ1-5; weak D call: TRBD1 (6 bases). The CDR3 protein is CASRLQGNSNQPQHF. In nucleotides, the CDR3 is TGTGCCAGCAGACTCCAGGGGAACAGCAATCAGCCCCAGCATTTT.